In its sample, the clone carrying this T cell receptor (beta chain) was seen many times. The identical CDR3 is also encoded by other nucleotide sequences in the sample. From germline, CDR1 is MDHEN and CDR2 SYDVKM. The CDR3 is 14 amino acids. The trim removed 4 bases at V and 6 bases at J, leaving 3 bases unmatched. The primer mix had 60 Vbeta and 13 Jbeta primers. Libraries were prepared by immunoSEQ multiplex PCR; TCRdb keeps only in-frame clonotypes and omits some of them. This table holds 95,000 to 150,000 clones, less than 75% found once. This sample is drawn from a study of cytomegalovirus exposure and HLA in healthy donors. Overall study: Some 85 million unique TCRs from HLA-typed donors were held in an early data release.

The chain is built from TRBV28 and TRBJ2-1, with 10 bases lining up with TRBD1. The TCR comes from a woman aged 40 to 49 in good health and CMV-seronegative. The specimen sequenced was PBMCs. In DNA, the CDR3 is TGTGCCAGCAGTTCCCGGGACAGGGGCAATGAGCAGTTCTTC. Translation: CASSSRDRGNEQFF.